A single sample gave rise to the 3 T cell receptor beta chains below, sequenced in a study of shared clonotypes between healthy human individuals. In the naive CD8 group, cells lacked CD45RO and were positively selected for CCR7, so terminally differentiated effector memory CD45RA+ cells were left out. The assay was immunoSEQ multiplex PCR, and TCRdb's table has in-frame clones only and misses some. The sample carries about 870,000 clones, about 91% recorded once. The sequencing input was naive CD8+ T cells sorted from blood. The receptors here all came from a man under 40 in good health.

The chain combines TRBV4-1 with TRBJ1-2, with TRBD1 matching over 7 bases. V was pared by 0 bases and J by 4 bases, with 5 bases of the junction left unmatched. The CDR3 runs 15 residues. Germline assignment: CDR1 MGHRA and CDR2 YSYEKL. The CDR3 DNA reads as TGCGCCAGCAGCCAAGACACCGGGACAGCCTATGGCTACACCTTC. It yields the protein CASSQDTGTAYGYTF.

The V gene is TRBV5-1, the J gene TRBJ2-5; 10 positions agree with TRBD2. The germline V gene has CDR1 SGHRS and CDR2 YFSETQ. Trimming cost V 2 bases and J 5 bases; bases outside gene matches: 15. CDR3 size: 18 residues. The CDR3 coding sequence is TGCGCCAGCAGCTTAACTTCTAGCGGGAGTCGGGAGAAGGAGACCCAGTACTTC. It specifies CASSLTSSGSREKETQYF. The full variable domain, rest sourced from reference TRBV5-1 and TRBJ2-5, is KAGVTQTPRYLIKTRGQQVTLSCSPISGHRSVSWYQQTPGQGLQFLFEYFSETQRNKGNFPGRFSGRQFSNSRSEMNVSTLELGDSALYLCASSLTSSGSREKETQYFGPGTRLLVL.

V usage is TRBV19 and J usage is TRBJ2-7, with D possibly TRBD1 on 5 matching bases. The V gene lost 5 bases and the J gene lost 2 bases, with 10 bases spanning the gap. The V gene's germline CDR1 is LNHDA and CDR2 SQIVND (reference sequence). This CDR3 is 13 amino acids long. DNA for the CDR3: TGTGCCAGTAGTTCAGGGTGGACCTACGAGCAGTACTTC. It yields the protein CASSSGWTYEQYF.